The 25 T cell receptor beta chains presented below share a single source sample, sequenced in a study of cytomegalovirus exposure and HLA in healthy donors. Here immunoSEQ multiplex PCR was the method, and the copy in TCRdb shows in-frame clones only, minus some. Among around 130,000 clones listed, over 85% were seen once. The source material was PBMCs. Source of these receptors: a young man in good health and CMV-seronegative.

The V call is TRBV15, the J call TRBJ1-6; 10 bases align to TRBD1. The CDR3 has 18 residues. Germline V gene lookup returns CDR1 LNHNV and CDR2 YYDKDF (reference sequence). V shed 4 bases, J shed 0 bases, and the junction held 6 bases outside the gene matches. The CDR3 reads CATSTDRTGGSYNSPLHF. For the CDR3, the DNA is TGTGCCACCAGCACCGACCGGACAGGGGGCTCCTATAATTCACCCCTCCACTTT. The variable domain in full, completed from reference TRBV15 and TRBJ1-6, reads DAMVIQNPRYQVTQFGKPVTLSCSQTLNHNVMYWYQQKSSQAPKLLFHYYDKDFNNEADTPDNFQSRRPNTSFCFLDIRSPGLGDTAMYLCATSTDRTGGSYNSPLHFGNGTRLTVT.

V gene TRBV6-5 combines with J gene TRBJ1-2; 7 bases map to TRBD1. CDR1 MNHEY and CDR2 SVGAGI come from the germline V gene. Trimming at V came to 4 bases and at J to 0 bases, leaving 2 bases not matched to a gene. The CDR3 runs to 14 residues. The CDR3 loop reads CASSSQGTNYGYTF. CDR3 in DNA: TGTGCCAGCAGTTCACAGGGGACTAACTATGGCTACACCTTC.

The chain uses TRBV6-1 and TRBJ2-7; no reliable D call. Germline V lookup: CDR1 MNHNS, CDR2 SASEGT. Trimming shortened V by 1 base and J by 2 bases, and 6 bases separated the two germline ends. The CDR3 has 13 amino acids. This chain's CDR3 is CASSEEPTYEQYF. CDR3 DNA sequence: TGTGCCAGCAGTGAAGAGCCCACCTACGAGCAGTACTTC.

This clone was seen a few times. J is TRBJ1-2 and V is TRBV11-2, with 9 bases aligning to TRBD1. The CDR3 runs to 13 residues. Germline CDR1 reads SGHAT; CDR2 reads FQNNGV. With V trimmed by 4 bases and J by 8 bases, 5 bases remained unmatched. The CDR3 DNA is TGTGCCAGCAGCTCAAGGACAGGGGTAGGCTACACCTTC. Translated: CASSSRTGVGYTF.

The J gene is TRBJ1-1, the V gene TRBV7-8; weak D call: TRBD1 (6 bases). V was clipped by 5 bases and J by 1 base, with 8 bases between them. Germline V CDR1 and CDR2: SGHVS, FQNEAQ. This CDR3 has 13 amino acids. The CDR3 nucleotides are TGTGCCAGCAGCCTGACAGGGAACACTGAAGCTTTCTTT. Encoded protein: CASSLTGNTEAFF.

The CDR3 DNA reads TGCGCCAGCAGCGTTGACAGGGCCCAAGAGACCCAGTACTTC. Residues: CASSVDRAQETQYF. The chain is built from TRBV5-1 and TRBJ2-5, with 7 bases fitting TRBD1. Germline trimming cut 4 bases from V and 1 base from J; bases unmatched to any gene: 4. Germline assignment: CDR1 SGHRS and CDR2 YFSETQ. The CDR3 extends over 14 amino acids.

The CDR3 bases are TGTGCCAGCAGTGAATACTCAACTAATGAAAAACTGTTTTTT. It yields the protein CASSEYSTNEKLFF. V usage is TRBV2 and J usage is TRBJ1-4; D is undetermined. CDR1 SNHLY and CDR2 FYNNEI come from the germline V gene. V lost 2 bases, J lost 0 bases, and 4 bases lay in between. This CDR3 spans 14 amino acids.

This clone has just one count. The CDR3 reads CASSIDFPGQGSFYGYTF. In nucleotides, the CDR3 is TGTGCCAGTAGTATAGATTTCCCCGGACAGGGGAGCTTCTATGGCTACACCTTC. This chain uses TRBV19 with TRBJ1-2; 9 nucleotides agree with TRBD1. V dropped 0 bases and J dropped 4; count of bases not matched to a gene: 12. CDR1 LNHDA and CDR2 SQIVND come from the germline V gene (reference sequence). The CDR3 totals 18 residues.

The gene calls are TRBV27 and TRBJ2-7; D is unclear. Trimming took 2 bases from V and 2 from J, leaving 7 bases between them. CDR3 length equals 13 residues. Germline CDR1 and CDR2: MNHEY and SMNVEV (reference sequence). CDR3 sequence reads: CASSLDAAYEQYF. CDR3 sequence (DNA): TGTGCCAGCAGTTTAGATGCGGCCTACGAGCAGTACTTC.

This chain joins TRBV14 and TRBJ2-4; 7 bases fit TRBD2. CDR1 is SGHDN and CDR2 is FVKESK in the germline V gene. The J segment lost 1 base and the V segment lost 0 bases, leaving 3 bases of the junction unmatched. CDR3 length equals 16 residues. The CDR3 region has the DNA TGTGCCAGCAGCCAAGAGGTGGGGGGGGCCAAAAACATTCAGTACTTC. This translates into CASSQEVGGAKNIQYF.

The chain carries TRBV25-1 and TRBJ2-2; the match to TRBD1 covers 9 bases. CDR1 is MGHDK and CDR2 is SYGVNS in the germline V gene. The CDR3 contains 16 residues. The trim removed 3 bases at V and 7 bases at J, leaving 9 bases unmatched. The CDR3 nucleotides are TGTGCCAGCAGTGATCCGGGACAGGGAAATGGCGGGGAGCTGTTTTTT. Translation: CASSDPGQGNGGELFF.

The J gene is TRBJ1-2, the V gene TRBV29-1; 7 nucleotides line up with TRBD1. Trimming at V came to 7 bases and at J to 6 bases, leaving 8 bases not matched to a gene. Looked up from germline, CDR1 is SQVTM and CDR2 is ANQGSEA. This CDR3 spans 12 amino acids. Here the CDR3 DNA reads TGCAGCGCCTTGGACAGGTGGGATGGCTACACCTTC. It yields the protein CSALDRWDGYTF.

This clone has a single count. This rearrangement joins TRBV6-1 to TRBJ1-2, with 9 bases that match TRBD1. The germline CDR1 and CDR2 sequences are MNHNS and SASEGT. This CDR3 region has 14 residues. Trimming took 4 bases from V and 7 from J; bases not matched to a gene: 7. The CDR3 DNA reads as TGTGCCAGCAGTGGACTACAGGGGGCGCTTGGCTACACCTTC. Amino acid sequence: CASSGLQGALGYTF.

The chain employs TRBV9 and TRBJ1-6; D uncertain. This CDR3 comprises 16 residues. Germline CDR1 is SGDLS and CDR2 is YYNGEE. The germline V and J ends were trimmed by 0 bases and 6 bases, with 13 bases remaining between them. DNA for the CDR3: TGTGCCAGCAGCGTAGGTGTAGGTAGGAGTAATTCACCCCTCCACTTT. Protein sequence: CASSVGVGRSNSPLHF. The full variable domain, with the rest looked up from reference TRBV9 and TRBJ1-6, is DSGVTQTPKHLITATGQRVTLRCSPRSGDLSVYWYQQSLDQGLQFLIQYYNGEERAKGNILERFSAQQFPDLHSELNLSSLELGDSALYFCASSVGVGRSNSPLHFGNGTRLTVT.

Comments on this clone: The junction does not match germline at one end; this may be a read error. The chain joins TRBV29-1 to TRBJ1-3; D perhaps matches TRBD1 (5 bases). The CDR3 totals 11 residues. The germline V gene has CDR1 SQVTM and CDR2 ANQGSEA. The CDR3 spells CSVGVLGTGDF. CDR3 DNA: TGCAGCGTTGGTGTCCTCGGGACGGGGGATTTT.

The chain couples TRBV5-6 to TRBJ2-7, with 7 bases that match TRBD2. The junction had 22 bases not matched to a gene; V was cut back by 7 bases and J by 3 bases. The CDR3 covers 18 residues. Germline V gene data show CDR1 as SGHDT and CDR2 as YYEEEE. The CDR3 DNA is TGTGCCAGCGCCGCCCTTCGGAGCGGGGCCCGTCATCACTACGAGCAGTACTTC. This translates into CASAALRSGARHHYEQYF.

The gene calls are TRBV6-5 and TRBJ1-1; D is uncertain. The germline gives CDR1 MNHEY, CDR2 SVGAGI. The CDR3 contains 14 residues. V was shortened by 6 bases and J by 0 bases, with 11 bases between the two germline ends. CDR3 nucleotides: TGTGCCAGCAGACCAGGAGGGATGAACACTGAAGCTTTCTTT. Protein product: CASRPGGMNTEAFF.

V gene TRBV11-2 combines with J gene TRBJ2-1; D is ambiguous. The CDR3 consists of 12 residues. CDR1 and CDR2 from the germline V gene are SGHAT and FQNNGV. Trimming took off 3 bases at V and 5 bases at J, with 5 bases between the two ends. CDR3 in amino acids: CASSFSNNEQFF. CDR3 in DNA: TGTGCCAGCAGCTTTAGCAACAATGAGCAGTTCTTC.

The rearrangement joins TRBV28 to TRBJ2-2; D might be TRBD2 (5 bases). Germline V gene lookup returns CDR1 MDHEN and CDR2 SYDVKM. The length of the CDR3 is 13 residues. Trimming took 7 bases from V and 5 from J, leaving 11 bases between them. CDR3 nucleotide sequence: TGTGCCAGCAACGGGGTCGGGACCGGGGAGCTGTTTTTT. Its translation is CASNGVGTGELFF.

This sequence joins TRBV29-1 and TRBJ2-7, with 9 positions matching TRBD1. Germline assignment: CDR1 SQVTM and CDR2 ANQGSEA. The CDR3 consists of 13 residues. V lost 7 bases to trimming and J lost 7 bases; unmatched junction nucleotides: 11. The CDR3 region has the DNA TGCAGCGCTGGAACCGGGACAGGGTATGAGCAGTACTTC. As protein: CSAGTGTGYEQYF.

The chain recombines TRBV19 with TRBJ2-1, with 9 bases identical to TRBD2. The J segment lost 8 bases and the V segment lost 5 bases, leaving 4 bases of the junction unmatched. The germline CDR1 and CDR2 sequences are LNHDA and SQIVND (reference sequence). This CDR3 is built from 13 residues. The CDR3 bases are TGTGCCAGTAGTCTTATAGCGGGGGATGAGCAGTTCTTC. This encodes CASSLIAGDEQFF.

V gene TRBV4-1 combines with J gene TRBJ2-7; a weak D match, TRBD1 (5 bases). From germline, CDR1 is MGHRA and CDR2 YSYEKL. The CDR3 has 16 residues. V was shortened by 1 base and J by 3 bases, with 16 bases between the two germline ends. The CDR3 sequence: CASSQALRAGHYEQYF. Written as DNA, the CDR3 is TGCGCCAGCAGCCAAGCCCTTAGGGCAGGGCACTACGAGCAGTACTTC.

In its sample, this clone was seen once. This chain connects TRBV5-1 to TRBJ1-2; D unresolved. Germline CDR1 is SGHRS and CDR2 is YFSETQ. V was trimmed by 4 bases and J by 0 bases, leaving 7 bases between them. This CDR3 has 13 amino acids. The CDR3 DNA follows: TGCGCCAGCAGCCCAGAAGCTAACTATGGCTACACCTTC. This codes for CASSPEANYGYTF. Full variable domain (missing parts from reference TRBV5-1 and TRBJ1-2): KAGVTQTPRYLIKTRGQQVTLSCSPISGHRSVSWYQQTPGQGLQFLFEYFSETQRNKGNFPGRFSGRQFSNSRSEMNVSTLELGDSALYLCASSPEANYGYTFGSGTRLTVV.

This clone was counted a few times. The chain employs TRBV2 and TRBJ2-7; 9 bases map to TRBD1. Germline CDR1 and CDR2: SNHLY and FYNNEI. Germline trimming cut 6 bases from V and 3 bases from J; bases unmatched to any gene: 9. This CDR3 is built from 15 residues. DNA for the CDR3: TGTGCCAGCAGGCAACAACCGGGACAGGGCTACGAGCAGTACTTC. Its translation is CASRQQPGQGYEQYF.

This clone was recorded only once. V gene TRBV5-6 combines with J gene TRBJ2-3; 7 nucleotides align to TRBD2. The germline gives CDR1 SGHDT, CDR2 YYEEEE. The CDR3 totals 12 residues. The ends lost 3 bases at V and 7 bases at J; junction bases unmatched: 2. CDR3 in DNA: TGTGCCAGCAGCTGGGGGGGAAATACGCAGTATTTT. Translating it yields CASSWGGNTQYF.